The rows below give T cell receptor beta chains drawn from one sample of a study of T cells in Graves' hyperthyroidism and ophthalmopathy. Each CDR3 protein gets one entry after TCRdb re-called the multiplex PCR reads with MiXCR. The table includes 640,000 or so distinct CDR3 sequences, about 15% detected once. The specimen sequenced was blood. These receptors were collected from a woman in her 40s with Graves' ophthalmopathy. Each CDR3 is given with its conserved first and last residue. The D gene is left open where the match is weak. Where a row states a size, it is once, few, many or the class of an expanded clone; other rows omit it.

clone_size,j_call,d_call,v_call,cdr3_nt,cdr3_aa
many,TRBJ1-6,-,TRBV10-3,TGTGCCATCAGTGCCCTAGCCGACAGCGCGAGCTCCTATAATTCACCCCTCCACTTT,CAISALADSASSYNSPLHF
many,TRBJ2-6,TRBD2,TRBV6-1,TGTGCCAGCAGTGAATGGGATAGCGGGAGGGCCGCCGGGGCCAACGTCCTGACTTTC,CASSEWDSGRAAGANVLTF
-,TRBJ2-1,TRBD2,TRBV6-2/TRBV6-3,TGTGCCAGCAGTCTTCTCCAGCCGGGACTAGCCTTGCTCTACAATGAGCAGTTCTTC,CASSLLQPGLALLYNEQFF
many,TRBJ1-2,-,TRBV19,TGTGCCAGTAACCCAGATTTACTTTACTATGGCTGCACCTTC,CASNPDLLYYGCTF
many,TRBJ1-3,-,TRBV12-3/TRBV12-4,TGTGCCAGCAGAGGGCCGGGACCGCGGGGGAGCACCATATATTTT,CASRGPGPRGSTIYF
many,TRBJ2-5,-,TRBV6-2/TRBV6-3,TGTGCCAGCAGTTCCGACGTTAGGGAGACCCAGTACTTC,CASSSDVRETQYF
-,TRBJ1-5,-,TRBV28,TGTGCCAGCACGGCGCGAGCCCAGCCCCAGCATTTT,CASTARAQPQHF
-,TRBJ1-6,-,TRBV18,TGTGCCAGCTCACCAGGAGGCGGAAGGAATTCACCCCTCCACTTT,CASSPGGGRNSPLHF
-,TRBJ2-3,TRBD1,TRBV10-3,TGTGCCATCAGTGATACACAGGGGTGGGCAGATACGCAGTATTTT,CAISDTQGWADTQYF
-,TRBJ2-4,-,TRBV6-2/TRBV6-3,TGTGCCAGCAGTTGGGGGGGGGGGCAGGACATTCAGTACTTC,CASSWGGGQDIQYF
many,TRBJ2-2,TRBD2,TRBV7-2,TGTGCCAGCAGCTCTAGGGCCGGGACTAGCGGGACAACCGGGGAGCTGTTTTTT,CASSSRAGTSGTTGELFF